The 30 T cell receptor beta chains below come from one sample, sequenced in a study of vaccination effects on CD4 cells after COVID-19. ViraFEST assay sequencing came after antigen-specific CD4+ T cells were expanded with viral peptide pools. The culture ran for around nine days before CD4+ T cells were isolated. Either the BNT162b2 or mRNA-1273 vaccine was given to participants in two doses. Generated by immunoSEQ multiplex PCR, the TCRdb table keeps only in-frame clones and is missing some. The table lists 25,000 to 35,000 clones, 70% to 75% of them singletons. These receptors' targets are unknown. The specimen comprised CD4+ T cells from PBMCs cultured with HCoV-229E spike peptides, sampled after COVID-19 vaccination. The receptors were sampled from a human donor who received a COVID-19 vaccine.

The chain employs TRBV28 and TRBJ1-6; 7 bases align to TRBD1. Germline-derived CDR1 and CDR2 are MDHEN and SYDVKM. CDR3 length: 14 amino acids. J was trimmed by 9 bases and V by 4 bases; bases with no gene match: 6. This CDR3 reads CASSSPGQLSPLHF. CDR3 bases: TGTGCCAGCAGTTCGCCGGGACAGCTTTCACCCCTCCACTTT.

By its share, this clone is medium-sized. V is TRBV2 and J is TRBJ2-3; TRBD1 or TRBD2 may be the D gene (5 bases each). Germline V gene sequence: CDR1 SNHLY, CDR2 FYNNEI. This CDR3 spans 14 amino acids. With 8 bases removed from V and 6 bases from J, the gap between germline ends came to 18 bases. CDR3 sequence (DNA): TGTGCCAGCGGGCTGGGTGGGGGTCCTGATACGCAGTATTTT. Amino acids: CASGLGGGPDTQYF. The full variable domain, rest sourced from reference TRBV2 and TRBJ2-3, is EPEVTQTPSHQVTQMGQEVILRCVPISNHLYFYWYRQILGQKVEFLVSFYNNEISEKSEIFDDQFSVERPDGSNFTLKIRSTKLEDSAMYFCASGLGGGPDTQYFGPGTRLTVL.

The chain recombines TRBV7-2 with TRBJ2-7; 11 bases fit TRBD2. The CDR3 contains 16 residues. The junction had 13 bases not matched to a gene; V was cut back by 4 bases and J by 8 bases. Germline V gene data show CDR1 as SGHTA and CDR2 as FQGNSA. DNA for the CDR3: TGTGCCAGCAGCTCAGATAGCGGGAGGGCCTTGCCTAAGCAGTACTTC. Translating gives CASSSDSGRALPKQYF. Using reference TRBV7-2 and TRBJ2-7 for the parts outside the CDR3, the full variable domain is GAGVSQSPSNKVTEKGKDVELRCDPISGHTALYWYRQSLGQGLEFLIYFQGNSAPDKSGLPSDRFSAERTGGSVSTLTIQRTQQEDSAVYLCASSSDSGRALPKQYFGPGTRLTVT.

The V gene is TRBV7-9, the J gene TRBJ2-1; 15 nucleotides align to TRBD2. V gave up 5 bases and J gave up 8 bases; unmatched junction bases: 7. The CDR3 has 16 amino acids. CDR1 is SEHNR and CDR2 is FQNEAQ in the germline V gene (reference sequence). CDR3 sequence (DNA): TGTGCCAGCAGCGCCGGACTAGCGGGGGGGGGCGATGAGCAGTTCTTC. It is translated as CASSAGLAGGGDEQFF.

The chain links TRBV4-1 to TRBJ2-1; D is ambiguous. Trimming pared 4 bases from V and 8 bases from J, leaving 9 bases between. CDR1 and CDR2 from the germline V gene are MGHRA and YSYEKL. The CDR3 covers 12 residues. CDR3: CASSLQFDEQFF. The CDR3 bases are TGCGCCAGCAGCCTCCAATTCGATGAGCAGTTCTTC.

The rearrangement links TRBV20-1 to TRBJ1-2; the D is unclear. The V gene lost 3 bases and the J gene lost 5 bases, with 13 bases spanning the gap. Germline V gene data show CDR1 as DFQATT and CDR2 as SNEGSKA (reference sequence). This CDR3 spans 13 amino acids. The CDR3 region is CSASGSAGYGYTF. The CDR3 nucleotides read TGCAGTGCTAGTGGATCCGCGGGGTATGGCTACACCTTC.

The CDR3 reads CASSPTGLAGSDEQFF. The CDR3, as DNA: TGTGCCAGCAGCCCGACCGGACTAGCGGGGTCCGATGAGCAGTTCTTC. V usage is TRBV7-9 and J usage is TRBJ2-1, with 12 bases fitting TRBD2. Unmatched junction bases numbered 10, after V lost 5 bases and J lost 8 bases. Germline V gene data show CDR1 as SEHNR and CDR2 as FQNEAQ (reference sequence). CDR3 length equals 16 residues.

The chain couples TRBV20-1 to TRBJ1-5; tentative D call: TRBD1 (5 bases). Germline V lookup: CDR1 DFQATT, CDR2 SNEGSKA (reference sequence). V was clipped by 3 bases and J by 0 bases, with 15 bases between them. The CDR3 has 16 amino acids. The CDR3 DNA follows: TGCAGTGCTAGTCAGACAGAACCGAATAGCAATCAGCCCCAGCATTTT. It specifies CSASQTEPNSNQPQHF.

The gene calls are TRBV2 and TRBJ2-5, with D possibly being TRBD1 (6 bases). The CDR3 consists of 13 residues. V gave up 8 bases and J gave up 2 bases, with 12 bases separating them. The germline CDR1 and CDR2 sequences are SNHLY and FYNNEI. Here the CDR3 DNA reads TGTGCCAGCCACAGGACAGCTCAAGAGACCCAGTACTTC. Residues: CASHRTAQETQYF. Supplemented by reference TRBV2 and TRBJ2-5, the full variable domain reads EPEVTQTPSHQVTQMGQEVILRCVPISNHLYFYWYRQILGQKVEFLVSFYNNEISEKSEIFDDQFSVERPDGSNFTLKIRSTKLEDSAMYFCASHRTAQETQYFGPGTRLLVL.

V usage is TRBV4-1 and J usage is TRBJ2-5; the match to TRBD2 covers 12 bases. From germline, CDR1 is MGHRA and CDR2 YSYEKL. V trimming: 3 bases; J trimming: 3 bases; junction bases outside the gene matches: 11. CDR3 length: 18 amino acids. CDR3 in DNA: TGCGCCAGCAGCCAGGGGGGATCTAGCGGGGGGGCCAAAGAGACCCAGTACTTC. It yields the protein CASSQGGSSGGAKETQYF.

The V and J genes are TRBV5-1 and TRBJ2-7, with a tentative D call TRBD2 (7 bases). The ends were cut back, 0 bases at V and 0 bases at J, with 13 bases in the middle. The CDR3 totals 16 residues. The germline V gene has CDR1 SGHRS and CDR2 YFSETQ. The CDR3 nucleotides are TGCGCCAGCAGCTTGGGAGGGGGGGCCCACTCCTACGAGCAGTACTTC. This sequence encodes CASSLGGGAHSYEQYF.

V gene TRBV3-1 (or the pseudogene TRBV3-2) combines with J gene TRBJ2-2; 9 bases match TRBD1. Unmatched junction bases numbered 6, after V lost 1 base and J lost 3 bases. Germline V gene sequence: CDR1 LGHDT, CDR2 YNNKEL (reference sequence). This CDR3 has 17 residues. The DNA of the CDR3 is TGTGCCAGCAGCCAAGGGGTATGGACAGGGGACACCGGGGAGCTGTTTTTT. This codes for CASSQGVWTGDTGELFF.

The chain couples TRBV6-4 to TRBJ2-1; 7 bases line up with TRBD2. This CDR3 has 17 amino acids. From germline, CDR1 is MRHNA and CDR2 SNTAGT. V gave up 2 bases and J gave up 8 bases; unmatched junction bases: 15. The CDR3 is CASSDPWGGERVYEQFF. The CDR3 DNA reads TGTGCCAGCAGTGACCCCTGGGGGGGGGAACGGGTCTATGAGCAGTTCTTC.

This rearrangement joins TRBV13 to TRBJ2-5; D may match TRBD1 or TRBD2 (5 bases each). The CDR3 contains 14 residues. Germline-derived CDR1 and CDR2 are PRHDT and FYEKMQ (reference sequence). The V and J ends lost 1 base and 5 bases respectively, with 11 bases between them. CDR3 protein: CASSLERDGETQYF. DNA for the CDR3: TGTGCCAGCAGCTTAGAGAGGGACGGCGAGACCCAGTACTTC.

The V call is TRBV9, the J call TRBJ2-5; TRBD1 agrees at 9 bases. V trimming: 1 base; J trimming: 4 bases; junction bases outside the gene matches: 5. The length of the CDR3 is 15 residues. Germline V lookup: CDR1 SGDLS, CDR2 YYNGEE. The CDR3 reads CASSVSPDRGETQYF. CDR3 in DNA: TGTGCCAGCAGCGTATCCCCGGACAGGGGAGAGACCCAGTACTTC.

The chain combines TRBV5-1 with TRBJ1-1; 7 bases fit TRBD1. CDR1 and CDR2 from the germline V gene are SGHRS and YFSETQ. The CDR3 is made up of 16 amino acids. The V segment lost 0 bases and the J segment 1 base; nucleotides outside the gene matches: 6. As DNA, the CDR3 is TGCGCCAGCAGCTTGGGGGGGACAGTGGGGAACACTGAAGCTTTCTTT. Translated: CASSLGGTVGNTEAFF.

The genes are TRBV12-3 or TRBV12-4 and TRBJ1-2; D is possibly TRBD1 (6 bases). The CDR3 runs to 12 residues. V lost 6 bases and J 8 bases, leaving 13 bases between the germline ends. The chain's CDR3 is CASSTYRDGYTF. DNA for the CDR3: TGTGCCAGCAGCACTTACAGGGACGGCTACACCTTC.

The genes are TRBV19 and TRBJ1-2; D not certain. CDR1 is LNHDA and CDR2 is SQIVND in the germline V gene (reference sequence). The CDR3 runs 14 residues. Trimming shortened V by 4 bases and J by 4 bases, and 13 bases separated the two germline ends. The CDR3 bases are TGTGCCAGTAGTACAACCCCTGAAGGCTATGGCTACACCTTC. Its translation: CASSTTPEGYGYTF. The variable domain in full, with the rest retrieved from reference TRBV19 and TRBJ1-2, is DGGITQSPKYLFRKEGQNVTLSCEQNLNHDAMYWYRQDPGQGLRLIYYSQIVNDFQKGDIAEGYSVSREKKESFPLTVTSAQKNPTAFYLCASSTTPEGYGYTFGSGTRLTVV.

CDR3 region: CASSINTELGYGYTF. The CDR3 region has the DNA TGCGCCAGCAGCATAAACACCGAGCTTGGCTATGGCTACACCTTC. V gene TRBV5-1 combines with J gene TRBJ1-2; D remains ambiguous. V dropped 4 bases and J dropped 4 bases, with 17 bases sitting between them. The CDR3 loop spans 15 amino acids. The germline V gene encodes CDR1 SGHRS and CDR2 YFSETQ. The variable domain in full, completed from reference TRBV5-1 and TRBJ1-2, reads KAGVTQTPRYLIKTRGQQVTLSCSPISGHRSVSWYQQTPGQGLQFLFEYFSETQRNKGNFPGRFSGRQFSNSRSEMNVSTLELGDSALYLCASSINTELGYGYTFGSGTRLTVV.

J is TRBJ1-1 and V is TRBV7-8, with D possibly TRBD1 on 5 matching bases. The CDR3 covers 18 residues. The germline V and J ends were trimmed by 5 bases and 5 bases, with 27 bases remaining between them. Per the germline V gene, CDR1 is SGHVS and CDR2 is FQNEAQ. CDR3 region: CASSPNVGVGRGATEAFF. The CDR3 coding sequence is TGTGCCAGCAGCCCTAACGTCGGGGTTGGGAGAGGGGCTACTGAAGCTTTCTTT. Complete variable domain (other parts from reference TRBV7-8 and TRBJ1-1): GAGVSQSPRYKVAKRGQDVALRCDPISGHVSLFWYQQALGQGPEFLTYFQNEAQLDKSGLPSDRFFAERPEGSVSTLKIQRTQQEDSAVYLCASSPNVGVGRGATEAFFGQGTRLTVV.

The CDR3 nucleotides read TGTGCCAGCAGTTTACAGGCAGACCTGAACACCGGGGAGCTGTTTTTT. Its translation: CASSLQADLNTGELFF. This chain links TRBV27 with TRBJ2-2; no definite D call. The CDR3 is 16 amino acids. Looked up from germline, CDR1 is MNHEY and CDR2 is SMNVEV (reference sequence). V shed 2 bases and J shed 1 base, with 11 bases lying between them.

Points on this clone: One end of the junction varies from germline; a read error may be responsible. V gene TRBV11-2 combines with J gene TRBJ1-1; D call uncertain. This CDR3 is 11 amino acids long. Germline assignment: CDR1 SGHAT and CDR2 FQNNGV. For the CDR3, the DNA is TGTGCCAGCAGCTTAGACACAGAAGCTTTCTTT. Translation: CASSLDTEAFF.

V gene TRBV2 combines with J gene TRBJ2-6; TRBD1 or TRBD2 may be the D gene (6 bases each). The germline gives CDR1 SNHLY, CDR2 FYNNEI. The CDR3 contains 20 residues. Trimming took 5 bases from V and 0 from J, leaving 23 bases between them. CDR3 amino acids: CASSQRRSGGLASGANVLTF. The CDR3 DNA is TGTGCCAGCAGTCAGCGGAGGTCTGGGGGGCTTGCCTCTGGGGCCAACGTCCTGACTTTC.

The V call is TRBV5-1, the J call TRBJ2-5; TRBD2 matches at 10 bases. Germline-derived CDR1 and CDR2 are SGHRS and YFSETQ. Trimming cost V 3 bases and J 3 bases; bases outside gene matches: 2. The CDR3 has 14 amino acids. The CDR3 coding sequence is TGCGCCAGCAGCTCTGGACTAGCGGAAGAGACCCAGTACTTC. Translating gives CASSSGLAEETQYF.

V and J are TRBV3-1 (or the pseudogene TRBV3-2) and TRBJ2-7; 8 bases line up with TRBD1. This CDR3 has 14 residues. Germline loops: CDR1 LGHDT, CDR2 YNNKEL (reference sequence). V shed 4 bases, J shed 2 bases, and the junction held 4 bases outside the gene matches. DNA for the CDR3: TGTGCCAGCAGCCTTACAGGGGGTACCTACGAGCAGTACTTC. Its translation: CASSLTGGTYEQYF.

Comment on this clone: The limits of the CDR3 on the DNA are not certain, so only TCRdb's listed CDR3 is given. The rearrangement links TRBV21-1 to TRBJ2-6. TRBV21-1 is assigned pseudogene status. The CDR3 comprises 19 residues, both ends counted. CDR3 region: CASSKGWGEGSSGANVLTF.

The V and J genes are TRBV7-9 and TRBJ2-4; D may be TRBD1 or TRBD2 (5 bases each). Trimming pared 8 bases from V and 9 bases from J, leaving 14 bases between. Germline-derived CDR1 and CDR2 are SEHNR and FQNEAQ (reference sequence). The CDR3 runs to 12 residues. The CDR3 coding sequence is TGTGCCAGCTCCGGAGTTGGGGGCATTCAGTACTTC. Its protein is CASSGVGGIQYF.

This clone has a handful of counts. The V call is TRBV19, the J call TRBJ1-2, with 8 bases that match TRBD1. The CDR3 length is 16 residues. CDR1 is LNHDA and CDR2 is SQIVND in the germline V gene (reference sequence). V lost 5 bases, J lost 2 bases, and 10 bases stayed unmatched. The CDR3 sequence is CASSLAAGGANYGYTF. CDR3 DNA: TGTGCCAGTAGTTTGGCAGCAGGGGGCGCAAACTATGGCTACACCTTC.

The chain has TRBV29-1 and TRBJ2-1, with 11 positions matching TRBD2. Unmatched junction bases numbered 5, after V lost 7 bases and J lost 3 bases. Germline CDR1 and CDR2: SQVTM and ANQGSEA. The CDR3 is 14 amino acids. The DNA for the CDR3 is TGCAGCGAAATAGCGGGAGGGCTCTACAATGAGCAGTTCTTC. This gives the protein CSEIAGGLYNEQFF.

CDR3 loop: CASSQYSREGLCDEQFF. The DNA of the CDR3 is TGCGCCAGCAGTCAATACTCGCGGGAGGGCCTATGTGATGAGCAGTTCTTC. The chain couples TRBV23-1 to TRBJ2-1, with 9 bases lining up with TRBD2. TRBV23-1 is an open reading frame, and its role is uncertain. J was trimmed by 8 bases and V by 1 base; bases with no gene match: 12. The CDR3 is 17 residues long.